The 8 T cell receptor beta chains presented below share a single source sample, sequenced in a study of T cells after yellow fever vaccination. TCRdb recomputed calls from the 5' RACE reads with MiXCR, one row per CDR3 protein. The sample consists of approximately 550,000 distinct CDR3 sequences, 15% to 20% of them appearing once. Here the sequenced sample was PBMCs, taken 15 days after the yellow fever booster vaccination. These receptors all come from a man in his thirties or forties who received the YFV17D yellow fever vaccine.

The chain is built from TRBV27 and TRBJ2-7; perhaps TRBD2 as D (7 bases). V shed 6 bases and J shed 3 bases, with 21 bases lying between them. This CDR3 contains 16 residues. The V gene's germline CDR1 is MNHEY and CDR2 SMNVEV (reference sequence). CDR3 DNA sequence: TGTGCCAGCAGACTTCGGAGCGGGACAAAAAACTACGAGCAGTACTTC. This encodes CASRLRSGTKNYEQYF.

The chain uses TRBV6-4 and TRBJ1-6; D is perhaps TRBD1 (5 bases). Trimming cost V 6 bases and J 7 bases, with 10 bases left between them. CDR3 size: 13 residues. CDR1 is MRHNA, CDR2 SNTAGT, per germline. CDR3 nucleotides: TGTGCCAGCAGCAGGGACGGAAATTCACCCCTCCACTTT. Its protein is CASSRDGNSPLHF.

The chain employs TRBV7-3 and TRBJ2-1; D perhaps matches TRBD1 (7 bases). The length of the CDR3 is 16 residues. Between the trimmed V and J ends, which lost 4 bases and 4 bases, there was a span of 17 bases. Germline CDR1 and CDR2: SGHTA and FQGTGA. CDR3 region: CASSSSQGGFYNEQFF. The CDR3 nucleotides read TGTGCCAGCAGCTCCTCCCAGGGGGGCTTTTACAATGAGCAGTTCTTC.

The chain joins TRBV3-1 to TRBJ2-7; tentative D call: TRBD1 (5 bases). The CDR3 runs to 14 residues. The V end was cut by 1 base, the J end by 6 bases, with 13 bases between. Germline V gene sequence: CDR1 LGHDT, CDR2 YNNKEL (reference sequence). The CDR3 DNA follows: TGTGCCAGCAGCCAAGTGGGCCAGGGCGGCGAGCAGTACTTC. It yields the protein CASSQVGQGGEQYF.

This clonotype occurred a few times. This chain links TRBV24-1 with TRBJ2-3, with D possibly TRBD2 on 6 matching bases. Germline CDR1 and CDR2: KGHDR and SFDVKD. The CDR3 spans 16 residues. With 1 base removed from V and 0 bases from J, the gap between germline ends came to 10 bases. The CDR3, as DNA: TGTGCCACCAGTGATTTTAGGGCGGGAAGCACAGATACGCAGTATTTT. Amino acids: CATSDFRAGSTDTQYF.

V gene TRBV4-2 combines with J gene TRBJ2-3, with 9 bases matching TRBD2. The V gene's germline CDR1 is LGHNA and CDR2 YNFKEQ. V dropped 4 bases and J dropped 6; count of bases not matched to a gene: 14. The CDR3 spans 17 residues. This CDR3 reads CASSPPRSSGSPDTQYF. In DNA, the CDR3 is TGTGCCAGCAGCCCACCTCGGAGTAGCGGGAGTCCTGATACGCAGTATTTT.

This chain's CDR3 is CASSLVASGSSYNEQFF. The CDR3 nucleotides are TGTGCCAGCAGCTTAGTGGCTAGCGGGAGTTCCTACAATGAGCAGTTCTTC. The chain combines TRBV7-8 with TRBJ2-1, with 10 bases aligning to TRBD2. The ends lost 1 base at V and 1 base at J; junction bases unmatched: 4. Germline assignment: CDR1 SGHVS and CDR2 FQNEAQ. This CDR3 contains 17 residues.

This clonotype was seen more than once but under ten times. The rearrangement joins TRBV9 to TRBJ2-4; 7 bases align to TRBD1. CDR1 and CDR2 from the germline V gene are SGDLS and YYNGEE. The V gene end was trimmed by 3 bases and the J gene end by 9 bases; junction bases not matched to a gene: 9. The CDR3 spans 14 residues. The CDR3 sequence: CASSGRDRAGIQYF. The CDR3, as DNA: TGTGCCAGCAGCGGCCGGGACAGAGCCGGCATTCAGTACTTC. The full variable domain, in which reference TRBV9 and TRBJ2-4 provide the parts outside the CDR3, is DSGVTQTPKHLITATGQRVTLRCSPRSGDLSVYWYQQSLDQGLQFLIQYYNGEERAKGNILERFSAQQFPDLHSELNLSSLELGDSALYFCASSGRDRAGIQYFGAGTRLSVL.